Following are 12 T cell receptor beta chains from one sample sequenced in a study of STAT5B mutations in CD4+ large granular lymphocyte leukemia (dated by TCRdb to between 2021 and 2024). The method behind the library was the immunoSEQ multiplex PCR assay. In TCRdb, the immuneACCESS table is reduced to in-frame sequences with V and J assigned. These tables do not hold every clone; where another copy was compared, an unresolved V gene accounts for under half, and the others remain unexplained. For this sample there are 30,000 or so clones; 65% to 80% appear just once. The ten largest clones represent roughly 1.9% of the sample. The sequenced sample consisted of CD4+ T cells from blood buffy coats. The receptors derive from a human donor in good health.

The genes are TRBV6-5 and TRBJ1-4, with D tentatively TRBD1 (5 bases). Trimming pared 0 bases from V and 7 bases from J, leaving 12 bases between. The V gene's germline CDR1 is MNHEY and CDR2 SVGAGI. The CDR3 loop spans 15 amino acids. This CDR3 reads CASSYSGDKSEKLFF. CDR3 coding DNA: TGTGCCAGCAGTTACTCGGGGGATAAGAGTGAAAAACTGTTTTTT.

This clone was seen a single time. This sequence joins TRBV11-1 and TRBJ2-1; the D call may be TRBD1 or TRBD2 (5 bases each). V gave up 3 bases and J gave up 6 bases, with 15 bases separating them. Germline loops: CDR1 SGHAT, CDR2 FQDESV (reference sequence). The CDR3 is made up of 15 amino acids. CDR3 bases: TGTGCCAGCAGCTTGGGGGACGGACCCTTCAATGAGCAGTTCTTC. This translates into CASSLGDGPFNEQFF.

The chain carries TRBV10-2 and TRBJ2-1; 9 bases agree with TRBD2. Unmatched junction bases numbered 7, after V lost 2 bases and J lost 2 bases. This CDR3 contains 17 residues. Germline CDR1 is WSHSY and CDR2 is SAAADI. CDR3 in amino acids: CASSERAREGPYNEQFF. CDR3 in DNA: TGCGCCAGCAGTGAGAGGGCGCGGGAGGGCCCCTACAATGAGCAGTTCTTC.

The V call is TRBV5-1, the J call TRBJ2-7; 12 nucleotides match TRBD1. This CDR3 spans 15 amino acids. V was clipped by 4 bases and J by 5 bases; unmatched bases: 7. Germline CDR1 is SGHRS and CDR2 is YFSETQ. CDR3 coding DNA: TGCGCCAGCAGCCACCGGGACAGGGGGCTTAACGAGCAGTACTTC. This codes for CASSHRDRGLNEQYF.

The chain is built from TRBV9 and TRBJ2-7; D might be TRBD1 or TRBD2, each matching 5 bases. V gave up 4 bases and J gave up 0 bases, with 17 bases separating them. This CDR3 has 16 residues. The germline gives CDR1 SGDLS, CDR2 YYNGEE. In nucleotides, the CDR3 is TGTGCCAGCAGCCCAGGAAAGGGACCGTCCTCCTACGAGCAGTACTTC. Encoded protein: CASSPGKGPSSYEQYF.

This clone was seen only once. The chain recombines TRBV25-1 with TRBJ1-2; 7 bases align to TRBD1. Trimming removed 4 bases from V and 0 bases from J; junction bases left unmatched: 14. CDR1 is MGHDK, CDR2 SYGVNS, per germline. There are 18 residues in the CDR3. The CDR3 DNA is TGTGCCAGCAGTGTACCCCGTAGGGCAGGGGGATCTAACTATGGCTACACCTTC. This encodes CASSVPRRAGGSNYGYTF.

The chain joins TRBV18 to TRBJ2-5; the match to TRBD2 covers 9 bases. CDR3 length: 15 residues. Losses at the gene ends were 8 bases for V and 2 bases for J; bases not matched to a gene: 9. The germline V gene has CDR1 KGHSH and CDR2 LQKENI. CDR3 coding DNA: TGTGCCAGCCGAAGGGCTAGCGGGGCTCAAGAGACCCAGTACTTC. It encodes CASRRASGAQETQYF.

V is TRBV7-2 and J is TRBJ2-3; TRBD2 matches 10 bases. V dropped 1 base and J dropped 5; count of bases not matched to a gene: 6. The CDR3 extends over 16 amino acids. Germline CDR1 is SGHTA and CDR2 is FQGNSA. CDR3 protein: CASSLVGSGGRDTQYF. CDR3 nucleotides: TGTGCCAGCAGCTTAGTTGGTAGCGGGGGGAGAGATACGCAGTATTTT.

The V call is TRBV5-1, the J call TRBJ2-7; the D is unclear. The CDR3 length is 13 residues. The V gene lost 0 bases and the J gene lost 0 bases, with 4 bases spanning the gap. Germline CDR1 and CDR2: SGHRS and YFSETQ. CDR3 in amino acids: CASSLVSSYEQYF. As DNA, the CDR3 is TGCGCCAGCAGCTTGGTTAGCTCCTACGAGCAGTACTTC.

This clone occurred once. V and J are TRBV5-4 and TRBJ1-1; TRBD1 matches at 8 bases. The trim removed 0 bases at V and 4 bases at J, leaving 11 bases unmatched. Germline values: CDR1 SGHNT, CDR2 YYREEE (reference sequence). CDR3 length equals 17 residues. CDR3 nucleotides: TGTGCCAGCAGCTTGGCTACAGGGGGGTGGTTCAGCACTGAAGCTTTCTTT. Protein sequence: CASSLATGGWFSTEAFF.

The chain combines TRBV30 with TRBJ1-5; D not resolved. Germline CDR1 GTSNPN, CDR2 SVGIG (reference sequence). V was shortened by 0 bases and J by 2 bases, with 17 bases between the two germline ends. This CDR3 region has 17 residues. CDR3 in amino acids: CAWSVSVGRMGNQPQHF. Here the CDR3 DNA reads TGTGCCTGGAGTGTGTCCGTCGGGAGGATGGGCAATCAGCCCCAGCATTTT.

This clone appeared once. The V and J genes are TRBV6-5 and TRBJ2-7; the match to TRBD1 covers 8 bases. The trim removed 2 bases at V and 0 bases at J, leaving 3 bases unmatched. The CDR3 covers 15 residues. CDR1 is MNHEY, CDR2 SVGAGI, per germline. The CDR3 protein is CASSYQGASSYEQYF. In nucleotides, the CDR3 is TGTGCCAGCAGTTACCAGGGGGCGTCCTCCTACGAGCAGTACTTC.